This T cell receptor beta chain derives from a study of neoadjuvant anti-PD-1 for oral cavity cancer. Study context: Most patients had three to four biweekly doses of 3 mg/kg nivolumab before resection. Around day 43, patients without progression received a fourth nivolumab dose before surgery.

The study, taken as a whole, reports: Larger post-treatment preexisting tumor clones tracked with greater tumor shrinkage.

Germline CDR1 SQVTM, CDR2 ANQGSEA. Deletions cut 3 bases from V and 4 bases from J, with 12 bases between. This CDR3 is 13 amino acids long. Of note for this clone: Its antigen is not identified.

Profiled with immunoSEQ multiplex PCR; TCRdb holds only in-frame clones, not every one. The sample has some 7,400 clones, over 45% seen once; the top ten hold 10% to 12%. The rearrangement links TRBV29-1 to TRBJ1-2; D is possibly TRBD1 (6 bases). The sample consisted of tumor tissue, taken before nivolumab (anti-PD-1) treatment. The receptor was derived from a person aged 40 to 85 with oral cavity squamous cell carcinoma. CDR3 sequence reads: CSVDLQGGYGYTF. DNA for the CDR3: TGCAGCGTTGACCTACAGGGTGGCTATGGCTACACCTTC.